This T cell receptor (beta chain) was sequenced during a study of T cell repertoires in cytomegalovirus infection. Study in general: The public TCR beta signatures pointed to both CMV infection and matching HLA type.

TCRdb reprocessed the reads with MiXCR, giving one entry per CDR3 protein. The repertoire holds approximately 990,000 distinct CDR3 sequences, with roughly a third as singletons. This clonotype was seen only a few times. Its antigen is unknown. This CDR3 has 14 amino acids. Germline CDR1 and CDR2: SGHTA and FQGTGA. The V end lost 5 bases, the J end lost 5 bases, and 13 bases lay between the germline ends. The rearrangement joins TRBV7-3 to TRBJ2-1; D gene unclear. This clonotype originated in a human donor in good health (CMV status not recorded). Some clones in this sample may be carry-over from other donors' samples. Source: cultured CD8+ T cells from PBMCs, taken from culture after CMV antigen stimulation. The CDR3 DNA reads TGTGCCAGCAGCCATCCGACAAAAGACAATGAGCAGTTCTTC. Translation: CASSHPTKDNEQFF.